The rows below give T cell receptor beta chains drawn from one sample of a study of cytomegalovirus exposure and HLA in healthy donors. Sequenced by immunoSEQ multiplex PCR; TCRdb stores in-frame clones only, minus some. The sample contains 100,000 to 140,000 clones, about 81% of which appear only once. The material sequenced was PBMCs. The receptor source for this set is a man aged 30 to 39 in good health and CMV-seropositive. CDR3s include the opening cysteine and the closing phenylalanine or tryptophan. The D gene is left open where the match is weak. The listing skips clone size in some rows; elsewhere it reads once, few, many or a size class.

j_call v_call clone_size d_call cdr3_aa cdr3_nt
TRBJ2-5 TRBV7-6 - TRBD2 CASSLTGLAEVETQYF TGTGCCAGCAGCTTAACGGGACTAGCGGAGGTAGAGACCCAGTACTTC
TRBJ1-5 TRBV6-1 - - CASSERRHTQPQHF TGTGCCAGCAGTGAGAGGAGGCATACTCAGCCCCAGCATTTT
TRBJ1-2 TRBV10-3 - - CAISSQDFYGYTF TGTGCCATCAGTTCCCAGGACTTCTATGGCTACACCTTC
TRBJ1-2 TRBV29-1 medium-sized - CSVEDNSYGYTF TGCAGCGTTGAGGATAACAGCTATGGCTACACCTTC
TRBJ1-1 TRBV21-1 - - CASSKAGGDTEAFF TGTGCCAGCAGCAAAGCGGGGGGGGACACTGAAGCTTTCTTT
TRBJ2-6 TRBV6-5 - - CASRFSSGANVLTF TGTGCCAGCAGATTTAGCTCTGGGGCCAACGTCCTGACTTTC
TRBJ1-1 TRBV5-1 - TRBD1 CASGPGGLRNTEAFF TGCGCCAGCGGGCCAGGGGGCTTGAGGAACACTGAAGCTTTCTTT
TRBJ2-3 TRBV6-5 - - CASRRQVGTDTQYF TGTGCCAGCAGAAGACAGGTGGGCACAGATACGCAGTATTTT
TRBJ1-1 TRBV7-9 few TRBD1 CASSLQGANTEAFF TGTGCCAGCAGCTTACAGGGGGCGAACACTGAAGCTTTCTTT
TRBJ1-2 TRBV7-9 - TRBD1 CASSWAGTENGGYTF TGTGCCAGCAGCTGGGCCGGGACAGAGAACGGTGGCTACACCTTC
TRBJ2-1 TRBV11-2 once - CASSLGHRGPGVF TGTGCCAGCAGCTTAGGTCATAGGGGCCCTGGAGTCTTC
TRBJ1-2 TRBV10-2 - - CASSDFGPGGYTF TGCGCCAGCAGTGATTTCGGACCGGGGGGCTACACCTTC
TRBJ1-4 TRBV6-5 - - CASRQGEKLFF TGTGCCAGCAGGCAGGGGGAAAAACTGTTTTTT
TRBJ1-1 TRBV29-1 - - CSVEDDRPRAEAFF TGCAGCGTTGAAGATGACAGGCCAAGGGCTGAAGCTTTCTTT
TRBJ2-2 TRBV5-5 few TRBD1 CASTWSGTGLTGELFF TGTGCCAGCACCTGGAGCGGGACAGGGCTCACCGGGGAGCTGTTTTTT
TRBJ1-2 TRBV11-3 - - CASSPGRGGSGYTF TGTGCCAGCAGCCCCGGTCGGGGGGGGTCTGGCTACACCTTC
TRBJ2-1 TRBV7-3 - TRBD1 CASSLNPQGATYNEQFF TGTGCCAGCAGCTTAAATCCCCAGGGGGCTACCTACAATGAGCAGTTCTTC
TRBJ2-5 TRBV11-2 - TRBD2 CASSSSSGGAKTQYF TGTGCCAGCAGCTCCTCCAGCGGGGGGGCAAAGACCCAGTACTTC
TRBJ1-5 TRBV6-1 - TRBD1 CASSLTGGGQPQHF TGTGCCAGCAGCTTGACAGGGGGAGGTCAGCCCCAGCATTTT
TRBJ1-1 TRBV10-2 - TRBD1 CASSGQGARAEAFF TGCGCCAGCAGTGGGCAGGGGGCGCGGGCTGAAGCTTTCTTT
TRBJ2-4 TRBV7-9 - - CASSPTESLAKNIQYF TGTGCCAGCAGCCCGACGGAGAGCCTAGCCAAAAACATTCAGTACTTC
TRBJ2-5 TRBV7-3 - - CASSPFRGHETQYF TGTGCCAGCAGCCCATTTAGGGGCCATGAGACCCAGTACTTC
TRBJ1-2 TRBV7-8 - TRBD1 CASSPGTGLGYTF TGTGCCAGCAGCCCCGGGACAGGGTTAGGCTACACCTTC
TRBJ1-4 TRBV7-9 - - CASSLQRTDEKLFF TGTGCCAGCAGTCTTCAAAGGACTGATGAAAAACTGTTTTTT
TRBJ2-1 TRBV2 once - CASARGSYNEQFF TGTGCCTCCGCCCGGGGCTCCTACAATGAGCAGTTCTTC
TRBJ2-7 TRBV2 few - CASSVLTGFEQYF TGTGCCAGCAGCGTATTGACAGGTTTCGAGCAGTACTTC
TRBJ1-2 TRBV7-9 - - CSSNPGSGFGYTF TGTTCCAGTAATCCTGGAAGCGGTTTTGGCTACACCTTC
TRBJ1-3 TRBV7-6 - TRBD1 CASSLGSGTGGQNTIYF TGTGCCAGCAGCCTTGGGAGCGGGACAGGGGGCCAAAACACCATATATTTT